The 21 T cell receptor beta chains given below trace back to one sample, sequenced in a study of cytomegalovirus exposure and HLA in healthy donors. The primer mix had 60 Vbeta and 13 Jbeta primers. Data came from immunoSEQ multiplex PCR; TCRdb stores just in-frame clones and leaves some out. This table holds some 150,000 clones, more than 70% found once. Sequenced input: PBMCs. These receptors were collected from a woman aged 40 to 55 in good health and CMV-seropositive.

J is TRBJ2-6 and V is TRBV18; possible D gene TRBD2, 7 bases. Germline CDR1 reads KGHSH; CDR2 reads LQKENI. There are 17 residues in the CDR3. Between the trimmed V and J ends, which lost 2 bases and 3 bases, there was a span of 14 bases. CDR3: CASSPTPGGLGANVLTF. CDR3 in DNA: TGTGCCAGCTCACCAACCCCGGGGGGCCTTGGGGCCAACGTCCTGACTTTC.

The chain uses TRBV19 and TRBJ1-1; maybe TRBD1 (6 bases). From germline, CDR1 is LNHDA and CDR2 SQIVND (reference sequence). V lost 7 bases and J lost 5, with 8 bases in between. This CDR3 is built from 11 residues. The CDR3 DNA is TGTGCCAGTACCAGGGGTACTGAAGCTTTCTTT. This encodes CASTRGTEAFF.

The J gene is TRBJ2-7, the V gene TRBV2; TRBD2 agrees at 10 bases. The germline V gene has CDR1 SNHLY and CDR2 FYNNEI. This CDR3 is 15 amino acids long. J gave up 6 bases and V 7 bases, and 12 bases lay outside the gene matches. The CDR3 DNA is TGTGCCAGCACCCCCCTGGGAAGCGGGAGGGGCGAGCAGTACTTC. Amino acids: CASTPLGSGRGEQYF. The whole variable domain, remainder taken from reference TRBV2 and TRBJ2-7, is EPEVTQTPSHQVTQMGQEVILRCVPISNHLYFYWYRQILGQKVEFLVSFYNNEISEKSEIFDDQFSVERPDGSNFTLKIRSTKLEDSAMYFCASTPLGSGRGEQYFGPGTRLTVT.

This clone has just a few counts. The chain uses TRBV5-1 and TRBJ2-3; TRBD1 matches 7 bases. Per the germline V gene, CDR1 is SGHRS and CDR2 is YFSETQ. The CDR3 spans 14 residues. Trimming removed 4 bases from V and 5 bases from J; junction bases left unmatched: 7. The CDR3 sequence is CASSRGQTVDTQYF. The CDR3 nucleotides are TGCGCCAGCAGCCGGGGACAGACGGTAGATACGCAGTATTTT.

The V gene is TRBV28, the J gene TRBJ2-2, with unresolved D. Trimming removed 9 bases at V and 1 base at J, with 6 bases between. Germline V lookup: CDR1 MDHEN, CDR2 SYDVKM. The CDR3 runs 12 residues. The CDR3 DNA reads as TGTGCCAGTTTAATGAACACCGGGGAGCTGTTTTTT. Its translation is CASLMNTGELFF.

The genes are TRBV5-6 and TRBJ2-5; TRBD1 aligns across 8 bases. The germline gives CDR1 SGHDT, CDR2 YYEEEE. The CDR3 length is 14 residues. With 5 bases clipped from V and 1 base from J, the junction kept 4 bases outside the gene matches. CDR3: CASSVTGVQETQYF. As DNA, the CDR3 is TGTGCCAGCAGTGTGACAGGGGTCCAAGAGACCCAGTACTTC.

This clone appeared a single time. The chain joins TRBV28 to TRBJ1-2; 9 nucleotides agree with TRBD1. Germline CDR1 reads MDHEN; CDR2 reads SYDVKM. The CDR3 covers 13 residues. With V trimmed by 7 bases and J by 7 bases, 7 bases remained unmatched. DNA for the CDR3: TGTGCCAGCACCCTGGGACAGGGCTTTGGCTACACCTTC. The encoded protein is CASTLGQGFGYTF.

The chain recombines TRBV14 with TRBJ2-3; no clear D gene. The CDR3 contains 11 residues. Trimming removed 6 bases from V and 3 bases from J, with 4 bases in between. The germline gives CDR1 SGHDN, CDR2 FVKESK. The CDR3, as DNA: TGTGCCAGCAGTATTACAGATACGCAGTATTTT. It is translated as CASSITDTQYF.

As DNA, the CDR3 is TGCAGTGCAAAGAAGCGGGAGCAGTTCTTC. Its translation: CSAKKREQFF. This chain uses TRBV20-1 with TRBJ2-1; TRBD2 is a possible D gene (5 bases). V gave up 6 bases and J gave up 10 bases, with 10 bases separating them. The CDR3 totals 10 residues. Germline V gene lookup returns CDR1 DFQATT and CDR2 SNEGSKA (reference sequence).

This rearrangement joins TRBV9 to TRBJ2-1; 8 bases line up with TRBD2. Germline V gene sequence: CDR1 SGDLS, CDR2 YYNGEE. Unmatched junction bases numbered 13, after V lost 2 bases and J lost 9 bases. CDR3 length equals 16 residues. The CDR3, as DNA: TGTGCCAGCAGCGTGGTAGCGGGACCACGGATCGGTGAGCAGTTCTTC. The encoded protein is CASSVVAGPRIGEQFF. The entire variable domain, with the rest obtained from reference TRBV9 and TRBJ2-1, is as follows: DSGVTQTPKHLITATGQRVTLRCSPRSGDLSVYWYQQSLDQGLQFLIQYYNGEERAKGNILERFSAQQFPDLHSELNLSSLELGDSALYFCASSVVAGPRIGEQFFGPGTRLTVL.

This chain joins TRBV11-1 and TRBJ2-1, with TRBD2 matching 10 bases. Germline values: CDR1 SGHAT, CDR2 FQDESV (reference sequence). This CDR3 region has 15 residues. V was clipped by 5 bases and J by 4 bases; unmatched bases: 5. CDR3 DNA: TGTGCCAGCAGCGCCGGACTAGCGGAATACAATGAGCAGTTCTTC. Its protein product is CASSAGLAEYNEQFF.

The chain combines TRBV6-5 with TRBJ2-3; maybe TRBD2 (5 bases). Trimming stripped 6 bases from V and 6 bases from J, with 16 bases between. Germline CDR1 MNHEY, CDR2 SVGAGI. This CDR3 region has 14 residues. This CDR3 reads CASRLEGVGDTQYF. CDR3 sequence (DNA): TGTGCCAGCAGGCTTGAGGGAGTCGGGGATACGCAGTATTTT.

The gene calls are TRBV5-6 and TRBJ2-2; 9 nucleotides match TRBD2. Germline CDR1 and CDR2: SGHDT and YYEEEE. With V trimmed by 0 bases and J by 7 bases, 7 bases remained unmatched. The length of the CDR3 is 16 residues. The DNA for the CDR3 is TGTGCCAGCAGCTTGGATCTAGCGGGACGGATCGGGGAGCTGTTTTTT. It encodes CASSLDLAGRIGELFF.

The chain's CDR3 is CASSERGRPPNEQFF. CDR3 bases: TGTGCCAGCAGTGAAAGGGGGCGCCCCCCCAATGAGCAGTTCTTC. This chain connects TRBV6-1 to TRBJ2-1, with 7 bases fitting TRBD1. This CDR3 is 15 amino acids long. Losses at the gene ends were 2 bases for V and 6 bases for J; bases not matched to a gene: 7. Germline-derived CDR1 and CDR2 are MNHNS and SASEGT.

The count of this clone is one. The rearrangement joins TRBV29-1 to TRBJ2-7; weak D call: TRBD2 (5 bases). Trimming removed 2 bases at V and 2 bases at J, with 7 bases between. The CDR3 is 12 residues long. Looked up from germline, CDR1 is SQVTM and CDR2 is ANQGSEA. The CDR3 spells CSVESGAYEQYF. CDR3 nucleotide sequence: TGCAGCGTTGAATCCGGGGCCTACGAGCAGTACTTC.

The chain uses TRBV5-1 and TRBJ2-1, with D uncertain. CDR3 length equals 14 residues. The V gene lost 0 bases and the J gene lost 0 bases, with 4 bases spanning the gap. Germline lookup yields CDR1 SGHRS and CDR2 YFSETQ. The CDR3, as DNA: TGCGCCAGCAGCTTGGAAGCCTCCTACAATGAGCAGTTCTTC. This encodes CASSLEASYNEQFF.

The CDR3 here is CASSRGAFF. Written as DNA, the CDR3 is TGTGCCAGCAGCCGAGGAGCTTTCTTT. The gene calls are TRBV7-9 and TRBJ1-1; D remains ambiguous. The CDR3 spans 9 residues. Trimming stripped 5 bases from V and 10 bases from J, with 5 bases between. CDR1 is SEHNR, CDR2 FQNEAQ, per germline (reference sequence).

The chain links TRBV5-1 to TRBJ2-7; 9 bases are shared with TRBD2. Losses at the gene ends were 3 bases for V and 6 bases for J; bases not matched to a gene: 4. Germline loops: CDR1 SGHRS, CDR2 YFSETQ. This CDR3 region has 13 residues. The CDR3 loop reads CASSSAGGSEQYF. DNA for the CDR3: TGCGCCAGCAGCTCAGCGGGAGGAAGCGAGCAGTACTTC.

The chain couples TRBV7-9 to TRBJ2-7; 8 nucleotides agree with TRBD2. V lost 5 bases to trimming and J lost 5 bases; unmatched junction nucleotides: 5. The CDR3 loop spans 13 amino acids. Germline assignment: CDR1 SEHNR and CDR2 FQNEAQ (reference sequence). CDR3 sequence reads: CASSPAGANEQYF. CDR3 sequence (DNA): TGTGCCAGCAGCCCAGCGGGAGCTAACGAGCAGTACTTC. Together with reference TRBV7-9 and TRBJ2-7, the CDR3 gives the full variable domain: DTGVSQNPRHKITKRGQNVTFRCDPISEHNRLYWYRQTLGQGPEFLTYFQNEAQLEKSRLLSDRFSAERPKGSFSTLEIQRTEQGDSAMYLCASSPAGANEQYFGPGTRLTVT.

This clone was counted only a few times. V usage is TRBV10-3 and J usage is TRBJ1-1; tentatively, D is TRBD1 (5 bases). CDR3 size: 13 residues. The germline CDR1 and CDR2 sequences are ENHRY and SYGVKD. Trimming cost V 4 bases and J 2 bases, with 8 bases left between them. The CDR3 spells CAISGQPNTEAFF. The CDR3 DNA reads TGTGCCATCAGTGGACAGCCTAACACTGAAGCTTTCTTT.

This clone was counted only a few times. The chain combines TRBV11-2 with TRBJ1-3; D uncertain. CDR1 SGHAT and CDR2 FQNNGV come from the germline V gene. CDR3 size: 12 residues. Trimming shortened V by 5 bases and J by 6 bases, and 8 bases separated the two germline ends. The CDR3 sequence: CASSTIANTIYF. CDR3 sequence (DNA): TGTGCCAGCAGCACCATAGCAAACACCATATATTTT.